This entry describes one TCR beta chain. Germline-derived CDR1 and CDR2 are SGHVS and FNYEAQ. The CDR3 is made up of 16 amino acids. V lost 1 base and J 1 base, leaving 13 bases between the germline ends. This sample was taken from a study of T cell changes during pregnancy in multiple sclerosis. TCRdb's copy holds only in-frame clones and misses some; the assay was immunoSEQ multiplex PCR. The data hold about 36,000 clones, with over 75% observed a single time. This specimen consisted of CD8+ T cells from peripheral blood mononuclear cells, obtained in the third trimester of pregnancy. The chain is built from TRBV7-6 and TRBJ2-5, with D unresolved. The clonotype originates from a female donor with multiple sclerosis, enrolled in a pregnancy study. The CDR3, as DNA: TGTGCCAGCAGCTTAGAAGACTCTCGCGGCCAAGAGACCCAGTACTTC. This codes for CASSLEDSRGQETQYF.